A single sample is the source of the 32 T cell receptor beta chains below, sequenced in a study of CD8 T cells in ankylosing spondylitis. MiXCR, run by TCRdb on the 5' RACE reads, gives a single entry per CDR3 protein. The sample lists about 130,000 distinct CDR3 sequences; approximately 15% were seen once. The sequencing sample was made of blood, either unsorted or a sorted T cell fraction (not recorded which). Receptors originate from a female donor with ankylosing spondylitis or in good health (not recorded which).

A few counts support this clonotype. This chain links TRBV12-3 or TRBV12-4 with TRBJ2-1; 9 bases agree with TRBD1. The CDR3 runs 15 residues. V gave up 5 bases and J gave up 4 bases; unmatched junction bases: 6. CDR3 in amino acids: CASSGQGLGYNEQFF. In DNA, the CDR3 is TGTGCCAGCAGTGGACAGGGGCTGGGGTACAATGAGCAGTTCTTC.

This clonotype was detected a few times. The chain carries TRBV6-1 and TRBJ2-5, with 7 nucleotides matching TRBD2. CDR1 and CDR2 (germline): MNHNS, SASEGT. The length of the CDR3 is 15 residues. The ends lost 5 bases at V and 3 bases at J; junction bases unmatched: 9. The CDR3 region has the DNA TGTGCCAGCAGTCAAGGCGGACTAGGGGAAGAGACCCAGTACTTC. Translation gives CASSQGGLGEETQYF.

This clonotype was recorded at least ten times. The gene calls are TRBV12-3 or TRBV12-4 and TRBJ2-7; D is uncertain. V lost 4 bases to trimming and J lost 0 bases, with 7 bases between them. The CDR3 is 13 residues long. The CDR3 is CASSWAASYEQYF. As DNA, the CDR3 is TGTGCCAGCAGTTGGGCAGCCTCCTACGAGCAGTACTTC.

The genes are TRBV7-2 and TRBJ1-3; D gene ambiguous. V lost 2 bases to trimming and J lost 4 bases, with 12 bases between them. This CDR3 comprises 15 residues. Germline CDR1 reads SGHTA; CDR2 reads FQGNSA. The CDR3 DNA is TGTGCCAGCAGCTTATGGGCCCAACAAGGAAACACCATATATTTT. Its protein is CASSLWAQQGNTIYF.

As for this clonotype: A much larger clone lies a single base off, so this may be a read error. The chain is built from TRBV4-2 and TRBJ1-2, with 10 bases identical to TRBD1. Germline trimming cut 8 bases from V and 6 bases from J; bases unmatched to any gene: 6. CDR1 and CDR2 (germline): LGHNA, YNFKEQ. CDR3 length: 13 residues. CDR3 bases: TGTGCCAGCGGCGCCGGGACAGGGGATGGCTACACCTTC. This sequence encodes CASGAGTGDGYTF.

In its sample, this clonotype was seen many times. The chain uses TRBV3-1 and TRBJ1-1; D gene ambiguous. This CDR3 comprises 13 residues. Trimming removed 4 bases from V and 5 bases from J, with 11 bases in between. The V gene's germline CDR1 is LGHDT and CDR2 YNNKEL (reference sequence). The CDR3 nucleotides are TGTGCCAGCAGCCCCCGAAGCGCAACTGAAGCTTTCTTT. Protein product: CASSPRSATEAFF. The complete variable domain, with remaining parts taken from reference TRBV3-1 and TRBJ1-1, reads DTAVSQTPKYLVTQMGNDKSIKCEQNLGHDTMYWYKQDSKKFLKIMFSYNNKELIINETVPNRFSPKSPDKAHLNLHINSLELGDSAVYFCASSPRSATEAFFGQGTRLTVV.

This clonotype was detected ten times or more. V is TRBV3-1 and J is TRBJ2-3; D call uncertain. Trimming removed 4 bases at V and 4 bases at J, with 6 bases between. CDR1 and CDR2 (germline): LGHDT, YNNKEL (reference sequence). This CDR3 has 12 residues. CDR3 DNA: TGTGCCAGCAGCCGGAACGCAGATACGCAGTATTTT. Translated: CASSRNADTQYF.

This clonotype was picked up a small number of times. This chain connects TRBV20-1 to TRBJ2-5; TRBD2 might be the D (6 bases). Deletions cut 6 bases from V and 5 bases from J, with 13 bases between. Germline CDR1 is DFQATT and CDR2 is SNEGSKA (reference sequence). The length of the CDR3 is 12 residues. The CDR3 here is CSALIGGETQYF. The DNA for the CDR3 is TGCAGTGCGCTAATTGGGGGGGAGACCCAGTACTTC.

The genes are TRBV12-3 or TRBV12-4 and TRBJ2-7; no clear D gene. The CDR3 is 13 residues long. V lost 6 bases to trimming and J lost 2 bases, with 11 bases between them. CDR3 in DNA: TGTGCCAGCAGGGGGAAAGGCGCCTACGAGCAGTACTTC. Protein product: CASRGKGAYEQYF.

The chain joins TRBV5-5 to TRBJ2-5, with 8 bases fitting TRBD2. V trimming: 3 bases; J trimming: 5 bases; junction bases outside the gene matches: 15. From germline, CDR1 is SGHKS and CDR2 YYEKEE (reference sequence). CDR3 length equals 17 residues. DNA for the CDR3: TGTGCCAGCAGCTCCACGGCTCTAGCGGGCTACAAGGAGACCCAGTACTTC. Amino acid sequence: CASSSTALAGYKETQYF. Complete variable domain (other parts from reference TRBV5-5 and TRBJ2-5): DAGVTQSPTHLIKTRGQQVTLRCSPISGHKSVSWYQQVLGQGPQFIFQYYEKEERGRGNFPDRFSARQFPNYSSELNVNALLLGDSALYLCASSSTALAGYKETQYFGPGTRLLVL.

This clonotype was found many times. The chain uses TRBV27 and TRBJ1-6; TRBD1 might be the D (6 bases). The CDR3 is 16 residues long. Trimming removed 5 bases from V and 3 bases from J, with 14 bases in between. Germline-derived CDR1 and CDR2 are MNHEY and SMNVEV (reference sequence). The CDR3 DNA is TGTGCCAGCAGTCTTGGGGACACCGTCTATAATTCACCCCTCCACTTT. This gives the protein CASSLGDTVYNSPLHF.

Worth noting for this clonotype: A much larger clone differs from this one at a single base, so this may be a read error. V gene TRBV5-6 combines with J gene TRBJ1-2; TRBD1 might be the D (5 bases). This CDR3 is built from 15 residues. Germline CDR1 SGHDT, CDR2 YYEEEE. Here the CDR3 DNA reads TGTGCCAACAGCGGCGCCGGACAAGCTAGCTATGGCTACACCTTC. It translates to CANSGAGQASYGYTF.

The rearrangement uses TRBV29-1 and TRBJ1-1; D uncertain. Trimming took 7 bases from V and 0 from J, leaving 15 bases between them. The CDR3 extends over 14 amino acids. Germline-derived CDR1 and CDR2 are SQVTM and ANQGSEA. The CDR3 DNA reads TGCAGCGCCCAGACCGGAGGCCTGAACACTGAAGCTTTCTTT. Protein sequence: CSAQTGGLNTEAFF.

This chain links TRBV24-1 with TRBJ2-7; D is ambiguous. Trimming cost V 5 bases and J 7 bases, with 20 bases left between them. CDR1 is KGHDR, CDR2 SFDVKD, per germline. This CDR3 spans 15 amino acids. The CDR3 DNA is TGTGCCACCAGTGCAGGCCGTTTTGGGTCTGAGGAGCAGTACTTC. Its translation: CATSAGRFGSEEQYF.

This clonotype appeared a few times. The chain couples TRBV3-1 to TRBJ2-7, with 10 bases aligning to TRBD2. In germline, CDR1 is LGHDT, CDR2 YNNKEL (reference sequence). The CDR3 contains 16 residues. Trimming took 1 base from V and 3 from J; bases not matched to a gene: 6. The CDR3 bases are TGTGCCAGCAGCCAAGGTGGACTAGCGGTAATCTACGAGCAGTACTTC. Translated, it gives CASSQGGLAVIYEQYF.

V and J are TRBV5-4 and TRBJ2-4; 10 bases are a match to TRBD1. The germline V gene encodes CDR1 SGHNT and CDR2 YYREEE (reference sequence). Losses at the gene ends were 4 bases for V and 4 bases for J; bases not matched to a gene: 5. There are 15 residues in the CDR3. CDR3 sequence reads: CASSGGTGDKNIQYF. CDR3 nucleotide sequence: TGTGCCAGCAGCGGAGGGACAGGGGATAAAAACATTCAGTACTTC.

This clonotype was observed a single time. A much larger clone is a single base away; this may be a read error. CDR3 DNA: TGCGCCAGGAGCTACGGGACAGGGCGCAACACTGAAGCTTTCTTT. Translation: CARSYGTGRNTEAFF. The chain combines TRBV5-1 with TRBJ1-1, with 9 positions matching TRBD1. This CDR3 is built from 15 residues. Germline V CDR1 and CDR2: SGHRS, YFSETQ.

This clonotype was seen many times. V is TRBV6-5 and J is TRBJ2-1; the D is unclear. From germline, CDR1 is MNHEY and CDR2 SVGAGI. CDR3 length: 11 residues. Trimming shortened V by 5 bases and J by 7 bases, and 6 bases separated the two germline ends. CDR3 sequence: CASSTGNEQFF. In nucleotides, the CDR3 is TGTGCCAGCAGTACCGGGAATGAGCAGTTCTTC.

This clonotype occurred a few times. The genes are TRBV24-1 and TRBJ2-5; D not certain. The germline CDR1 and CDR2 sequences are KGHDR and SFDVKD. The V end lost 6 bases, the J end lost 5 bases, and 18 bases lay between the germline ends. This CDR3 spans 15 amino acids. The CDR3 coding sequence is TGTGCCACCAGTCGTCGGATGGACCGCCGGGAGACCCAGTACTTC. This gives the protein CATSRRMDRRETQYF.

The V and J genes are TRBV5-6 and TRBJ1-2; 8 bases agree with TRBD1. This CDR3 spans 15 amino acids. In germline, CDR1 is SGHDT, CDR2 YYEEEE. The trim removed 4 bases at V and 0 bases at J, leaving 5 bases unmatched. CDR3 nucleotide sequence: TGTGCCAGCAGCAGGGGACAGGCCGCTAACTATGGCTACACCTTC. Protein sequence: CASSRGQAANYGYTF.

This clonotype was counted between two and nine times. V and J are TRBV5-6 and TRBJ2-7, with TRBD2 matching over 8 bases. Germline values: CDR1 SGHDT, CDR2 YYEEEE. The CDR3 contains 15 residues. Germline trimming cut 3 bases from V and 2 bases from J; bases unmatched to any gene: 7. The CDR3 reads CASSSLPGGAYEQYF. The DNA of the CDR3 is TGTGCCAGCAGCTCCCTTCCCGGGGGGGCCTACGAGCAGTACTTC.

The chain couples TRBV20-1 to TRBJ2-6; D is perhaps TRBD1 or TRBD2 (6 bases each). Trimming pared 6 bases from V and 0 bases from J, leaving 15 bases between. Germline V CDR1 and CDR2: DFQATT, SNEGSKA (reference sequence). This CDR3 has 16 amino acids. DNA for the CDR3: TGCAGTGCGTCCCGAGGGGGAGGCTCTGGGGCCAACGTCCTGACTTTC. This translates into CSASRGGGSGANVLTF.

In its sample, this clonotype was seen a few times. The chain joins TRBV3-1 to TRBJ2-1; no firm D call. Between the trimmed V and J ends, which lost 1 base and 8 bases, there was a span of 21 bases. The germline V gene has CDR1 LGHDT and CDR2 YNNKEL (reference sequence). The length of the CDR3 is 17 residues. CDR3 sequence reads: CASSQGVGVTRSHEQFF. CDR3 DNA: TGTGCCAGCAGCCAAGGTGTTGGCGTTACGAGGTCCCATGAGCAGTTCTTC.

This clonotype has a count of ten or more. The V call is TRBV5-1, the J call TRBJ1-3; D is ambiguous. The CDR3 contains 14 residues. Trimming pared 0 bases from V and 2 bases from J, leaving 6 bases between. Germline V gives CDR1 SGHRS, CDR2 YFSETQ. CDR3 sequence (DNA): TGCGCCAGCAGCTTGGGCCCTCCTGGAAACACCATATATTTT. It encodes CASSLGPPGNTIYF.

This clonotype has a count of ten or more. For the CDR3, the DNA is TGTGCCAGCAGTGACACAGCTAACTATGGCTACACCTTC. It is translated as CASSDTANYGYTF. V is TRBV6-1 and J is TRBJ1-2; D remains ambiguous. CDR1 and CDR2 (germline): MNHNS, SASEGT. V shed 3 bases and J shed 0 bases, with 5 bases lying between them. The CDR3 sequence is 13 residues long.

This clonotype appeared many times. This CDR3 reads CASSMGRGGYEQYF. The CDR3 DNA is TGCGCCAGCAGCATGGGACGGGGGGGCTACGAGCAGTACTTC. The V call is TRBV5-1, the J call TRBJ2-7; 8 bases line up with TRBD2. Germline V gene data show CDR1 as SGHRS and CDR2 as YFSETQ. J was trimmed by 3 bases and V by 4 bases; bases with no gene match: 6. The CDR3 runs to 14 residues.

This clonotype was counted ten times or more. The rearrangement joins TRBV5-6 to TRBJ2-1; TRBD2 might be the D (6 bases). Germline V gene lookup returns CDR1 SGHDT and CDR2 YYEEEE. The CDR3 loop spans 16 amino acids. Trimming took off 1 base at V and 4 bases at J, with 15 bases between the two ends. CDR3 nucleotides: TGTGCCAGCAGCTTGTGGGGTAGCGGCCTTTACAATGAGCAGTTCTTC. It specifies CASSLWGSGLYNEQFF.

This clonotype appeared a few times. The chain uses TRBV10-3 and TRBJ2-1; D might be TRBD2 (6 bases). CDR1 is ENHRY and CDR2 is SYGVKD in the germline V gene. The CDR3 loop spans 16 amino acids. Deletions cut 0 bases from V and 7 bases from J, with 16 bases between. The CDR3 DNA sequence: TGTGCCATCAGTGAGTCGAGGGGACTCGACTTAAATGAGCAGTTCTTC. This sequence encodes CAISESRGLDLNEQFF.

This clonotype was counted once. The junction departs from germline at one end; a sequencing error may be responsible. The chain recombines TRBV10-3 with TRBJ2-6; TRBD2 is a possible D gene (5 bases). The CDR3 contains 17 residues. Germline values: CDR1 ENHRY, CDR2 SYGVKD. The DNA for the CDR3 is TGTGCCAACAGTCCTCTCAGCGGCGTAACCGGGGCCAACGTCCTGACTTTC. As protein: CANSPLSGVTGANVLTF.

This clonotype was recorded a few times. The genes are TRBV20-1 and TRBJ2-7, with TRBD1 matching 7 bases. Germline V gives CDR1 DFQATT, CDR2 SNEGSKA (reference sequence). The CDR3 consists of 13 residues. V shed 5 bases, J shed 6 bases, and the junction held 10 bases outside the gene matches. The CDR3 protein is CSAGTGTATEQYF. DNA of the CDR3: TGCAGTGCTGGGACCGGGACAGCCACCGAGCAGTACTTC.

This clonotype was counted ten times or more. The chain recombines TRBV5-1 with TRBJ2-1, with D unclear. CDR1 is SGHRS, CDR2 YFSETQ, per germline. The CDR3 extends over 17 amino acids. V dropped 2 bases and J dropped 1 base, with 16 bases sitting between them. The chain's CDR3 is CASSFGDGTHSYNEQFF. The DNA for the CDR3 is TGCGCCAGCAGCTTCGGAGACGGCACCCATTCCTACAATGAGCAGTTCTTC.

In this sample, this clonotype turned up many times. This chain joins TRBV5-6 and TRBJ1-2; the D gene is possibly TRBD1 (6 bases). V dropped 2 bases and J dropped 8 bases, with 16 bases sitting between them. This CDR3 region has 14 residues. Germline V CDR1 and CDR2: SGHDT, YYEEEE. CDR3 amino acids: CASSFERGTTGYTF. The DNA for the CDR3 is TGTGCCAGCAGCTTCGAGCGAGGGACAACGGGCTACACCTTC.